The sample holds many counts of the clone carrying this TCR beta chain. The antigen remains undetermined. The TCR beta libraries were generated through quantitative 5'-RACE incorporating molecular barcodes. TCRdb reanalysed the 5' RACE reads using MiXCR and keeps one entry per CDR3 protein. This sample has some 140,000 distinct CDR3 sequences, with 7.3% found just once. The data were obtained in a study of CD8 T cells in ankylosing spondylitis. Germline V gene sequence: CDR1 KGHDR, CDR2 SFDVKD. The CDR3 is 16 amino acids. The ends lost 0 bases at V and 7 bases at J; junction bases unmatched: 9. Study results and limitations: Blood of patients with ankylosing spondylitis appeared to be characterized by a TCR beta motif of eight highly homologous variants. Disease-linked clones reportedly showed significant enrichment in matched ankylosing spondylitis synovial fluid.

The clonotype was recovered from a female donor with ankylosing spondylitis or in good health (not recorded which). The sequenced sample consisted of blood, either unsorted or a sorted T cell fraction (not recorded which). The chain joins TRBV24-1 to TRBJ2-3; 7 bases match TRBD1. CDR3 sequence (DNA): TGTGCCACCAGTGATTTGCGCGACAGGGAACCGAATACGCAGTATTTT. Translated, it gives CATSDLRDREPNTQYF.